Listed below are T cell receptor beta chains from one sample, sequenced in a study of technical replicates of blood from a few donors. TCRdb's table, derived via immunoSEQ multiplex PCR, lists solely in-frame clones and lacks some. The sample contains 55,000 to 80,000 clones, about 90% of which appear only once. Source material: T cells isolated from PBMCs. These receptors were collected from a human donor in good health. Each CDR3 is given with its conserved first and last residue. D genes are given only for firm matches. A clone size is listed for some rows: how often the clone was seen (once, few, many), or a class if it is expanded.

V gene: TRBV6-5; clone size: .; D gene: .; J gene: TRBJ2-3; CDR3 DNA: TGTGCCAGCAGATTAGACATAAGCACAGATACGCAGTATTTT; CDR3 protein: CASRLDISTDTQYF
V gene: TRBV27; clone size: .; D gene: TRBD1; J gene: TRBJ2-1; CDR3 DNA: TGTGCCAGCAGTTTCGGGACAGGATACAATGAGCAGTTCTTC; CDR3 protein: CASSFGTGYNEQFF
V gene: TRBV6-5; clone size: .; D gene: TRBD1; J gene: TRBJ1-2; CDR3 DNA: TGTGCCAGCAGCGCCGGGACAGGGAGTTACTATGGCTACACCTTC; CDR3 protein: CASSAGTGSYYGYTF
V gene: TRBV5-6; clone size: .; D gene: TRBD2; J gene: TRBJ2-3; CDR3 DNA: TGTGCCAGCAGCTTGCGGGGTCTAGCGGGAGGGTATGGAGATACGCAGTATTTT; CDR3 protein: CASSLRGLAGGYGDTQYF
V gene: TRBV6-5; clone size: .; D gene: .; J gene: TRBJ1-1; CDR3 DNA: TGTGCCAGCAGTTACTCGCAGGGGAAAGCTTTCTTT; CDR3 protein: CASSYSQGKAFF
V gene: TRBV7-2; clone size: .; D gene: TRBD2; J gene: TRBJ2-7; CDR3 DNA: TGTGCCAGCAGCTTTGCGGGAGCCCCCTACGAGCAGTACTTC; CDR3 protein: CASSFAGAPYEQYF
V gene: TRBV11-2; clone size: .; D gene: .; J gene: TRBJ1-4; CDR3 DNA: TGTGCCACAACCGGGACTTTGGATGAAAAACTGTTTTTT; CDR3 protein: CATTGTLDEKLFF
V gene: TRBV11-2; clone size: .; D gene: TRBD2; J gene: TRBJ2-1; CDR3 DNA: TGTGCCAGCAGCTGGGGGACTAGCGGGAGCTCCTACAATGAGCAGTTCTTC; CDR3 protein: CASSWGTSGSSYNEQFF
V gene: TRBV11-3; clone size: .; D gene: .; J gene: TRBJ2-3; CDR3 DNA: TGTGCCAGCAGCTTTGGCCCAGATACGCAGTATTTT; CDR3 protein: CASSFGPDTQYF
V gene: TRBV11-3; clone size: .; D gene: TRBD1; J gene: TRBJ1-4; CDR3 DNA: TGTGCCAGCAGCTTAGGGGGACAGGGAAGTGAAAAACTGTTTTTT; CDR3 protein: CASSLGGQGSEKLFF
V gene: TRBV10-3; clone size: once; D gene: TRBD2; J gene: TRBJ2-5; CDR3 DNA: TGTGCCATCAATGGACCCATAGCGGGAGGGCCCGGTTTGGAGACCCAGTACTTC; CDR3 protein: CAINGPIAGGPGLETQYF
V gene: TRBV19; clone size: .; D gene: .; J gene: TRBJ1-1; CDR3 DNA: TGTGCCAGTAGTATAGGGCCCATGAACACTGAAGCTTTCTTT; CDR3 protein: CASSIGPMNTEAFF
V gene: TRBV7-2; clone size: .; D gene: TRBD2; J gene: TRBJ2-7; CDR3 DNA: TGTGCCAGCAGCTCACCACTAGCGGGAGGGCCGTACGAGCAGTACTTC; CDR3 protein: CASSSPLAGGPYEQYF
V gene: TRBV5-5; clone size: once; D gene: .; J gene: TRBJ2-7; CDR3 DNA: TGTGCCAGCAGCGCTTCGAGATCTCGGGACGAGCAGTACTTC; CDR3 protein: CASSASRSRDEQYF
V gene: TRBV7-8; clone size: .; D gene: .; J gene: TRBJ1-1; CDR3 DNA: TGTGCCAGCAGCTTCGGCGGCTACACTGAAGCTTTCTTT; CDR3 protein: CASSFGGYTEAFF
V gene: TRBV2; clone size: once; D gene: .; J gene: TRBJ2-5; CDR3 DNA: TGTGCCAGCAGTGAGTCGAACTATAGGACCCAGTACTTC; CDR3 protein: CASSESNYRTQYF
V gene: TRBV2; clone size: .; D gene: .; J gene: TRBJ1-5; CDR3 DNA: TGTGCCAGCAGAGCGGGCAGGGTATCGGTGGAGCCCCAGCATTTT; CDR3 protein: CASRAGRVSVEPQHF
V gene: TRBV11-2; clone size: .; D gene: .; J gene: TRBJ2-1; CDR3 DNA: TGTGCCAGCAGCTCGGTGGGGGCCTATGTTTCGAACAATGAGCAGTTCTTC; CDR3 protein: CASSSVGAYVSNNEQFF
V gene: TRBV2; clone size: .; D gene: TRBD2; J gene: TRBJ2-7; CDR3 DNA: TGTGCCAGCAGTGGAGGAGCGGGAGGGCCCCCGTACGAGCAGTACTTC; CDR3 protein: CASSGGAGGPPYEQYF
V gene: TRBV19; clone size: once; D gene: .; J gene: TRBJ2-3; CDR3 DNA: TGTGCCAGTTTCCCCCGCGGGCGTCCAAGCGGGCCCTTCACAGATACGCAGTATTTT; CDR3 protein: CASFPRGRPSGPFTDTQYF
V gene: TRBV29-1; clone size: .; D gene: TRBD2; J gene: TRBJ2-5; CDR3 DNA: TGCAGCGTTGAAGAGGCTAGCGGTTTTCAAGAGACCCAGTACTTC; CDR3 protein: CSVEEASGFQETQYF
V gene: TRBV6-5; clone size: .; D gene: TRBD1; J gene: TRBJ1-5; CDR3 DNA: TGTGCCAGCAGTAAGACAGGGGGCAGTAATCAGCCCCAGCATTTT; CDR3 protein: CASSKTGGSNQPQHF
V gene: TRBV15; clone size: once; D gene: TRBD2; J gene: TRBJ2-5; CDR3 DNA: TGTGCCACCAGCAGAGGACTAGCGGGAGTGGAGACCCAGTACTTC; CDR3 protein: CATSRGLAGVETQYF
V gene: TRBV6-1; clone size: .; D gene: TRBD1; J gene: TRBJ1-3; CDR3 DNA: TGTGCCAGCAGTGAGTACAGGGGAGTATTTGGAAACACCATATATTTT; CDR3 protein: CASSEYRGVFGNTIYF
V gene: TRBV30; clone size: .; D gene: .; J gene: TRBJ2-5; CDR3 DNA: TGTGCCTGGAGTGTACTCTTGGAGACCCAGTACTTC; CDR3 protein: CAWSVLLETQYF
V gene: TRBV7-8; clone size: .; D gene: TRBD1; J gene: TRBJ1-1; CDR3 DNA: TGTGCCAGCAGCTTCGGACAGGCGGCAAACACTGAAGCTTTCTTT; CDR3 protein: CASSFGQAANTEAFF